This TCR beta chain came from a study of cytomegalovirus exposure and HLA in healthy donors. Study summary: Out of about 410 genotyped donors, roughly 83% belonged to the Caucasian-associated ancestry cluster. Findings and limits, study-wide: In a later analysis, DRB1 alleles had the most associated TCRs; HLA-C alleles the fewest. In all likelihood, a cluster of highly shared sequence variants was a sequencing artifact. Altogether, some 170 TCR beta chains were recorded as cytomegalovirus-associated.

The CDR3 sequence is 14 residues long. After removal of 6 bases from V and 6 bases from J, the junction contained 6 bases not matched to a gene. Germline CDR1 is MNHNY and CDR2 is SVGAGI (reference sequence). As for this clone: Its antigen remains unidentified.

The PCR employed 60 Vbeta primers together with 13 Jbeta primers. Only in-frame clones appear in the TCRdb table, and some are missing; sequencing was by immunoSEQ multiplex PCR. The sample lists roughly 200,000 clones; roughly 78% were seen once. This sequence originates from a woman younger than 45 in good health and CMV-seropositive. The chain joins TRBV6-6 to TRBJ1-2; 11 bases line up with TRBD1. The sequencing input was PBMCs. CDR3 amino acids: CASSLGQGADGYTF. The CDR3 DNA sequence: TGTGCCAGCAGCCTCGGACAGGGGGCAGATGGCTACACCTTC.